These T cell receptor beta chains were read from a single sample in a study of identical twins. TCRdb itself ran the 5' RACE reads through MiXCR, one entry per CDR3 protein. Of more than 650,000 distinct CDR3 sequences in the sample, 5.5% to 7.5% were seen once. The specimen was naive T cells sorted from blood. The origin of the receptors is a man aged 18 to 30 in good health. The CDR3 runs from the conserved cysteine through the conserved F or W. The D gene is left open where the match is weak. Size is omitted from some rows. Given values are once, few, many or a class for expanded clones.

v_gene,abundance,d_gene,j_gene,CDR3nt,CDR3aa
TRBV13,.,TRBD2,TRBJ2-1,TGTGCCAGCAGTCCTCAAACCGGGACTAGCGGGAGAAGCAAGGATGAGCAGTTCTTC,CASSPQTGTSGRSKDEQFF
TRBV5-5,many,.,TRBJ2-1,TGTGCCAGCAGTATCCGGGACCTCGAAGCGAATGAGCAGTTCTTC,CASSIRDLEANEQFF
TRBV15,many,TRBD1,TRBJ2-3,TGTGCCACCAGCAGGGCGGACAGGGGGCCGTCGGGCACAGATACGCAGTATTTT,CATSRADRGPSGTDTQYF
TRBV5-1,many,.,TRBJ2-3,TGCGCCAGCAGCTTGAAGGGCGGGAGCACAGATACGCAGTATTTT,CASSLKGGSTDTQYF
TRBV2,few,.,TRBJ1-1,TGTGCCAGCAGTGGGGGACAAAGCGGAGCTTTCTTT,CASSGGQSGAFF
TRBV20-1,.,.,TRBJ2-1,TGCAGTGCTAGAGCCCTAGAGGACCGGTTCTTC,CSARALEDRFF
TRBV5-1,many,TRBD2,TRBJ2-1,TGCGCCAGCAGTTCTGCGGGAGCCTACAATGAGCAGTTCTTC,CASSSAGAYNEQFF
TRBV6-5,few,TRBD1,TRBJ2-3,TGTGCCAGCAGTTCGGGACAGGGGGTAGTTGATACGCAGTATTTT,CASSSGQGVVDTQYF
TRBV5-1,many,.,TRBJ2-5,TGCGCCAGCAGGCCGGGACAAGCACAAGAGACCCAGTACTTC,CASRPGQAQETQYF
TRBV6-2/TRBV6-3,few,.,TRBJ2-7,TGTGCCAGCAGTTACAGGGTCCACGAGCAGTACTTC,CASSYRVHEQYF
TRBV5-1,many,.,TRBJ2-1,TGCGCCAGCAGCGCACTCGACACCTACAATGAGCAGTTCTTC,CASSALDTYNEQFF
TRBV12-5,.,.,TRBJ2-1,TGTGCTAGTGCCCTCCCAGGATTACTAGTCCATGAGCAGTTCTTC,CASALPGLLVHEQFF
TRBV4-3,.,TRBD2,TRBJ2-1,TGCGCCAGCAGCCAAGGGGCCCTAGCGGGAGGATTTGAGCAGTTCTTC,CASSQGALAGGFEQFF
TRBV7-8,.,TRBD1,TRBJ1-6,TGTGCCAGCAGGCCAAAACCCCGGGACAGGGACAATTCACCCCTCCTCTTT,CASRPKPRDRDNSPLLF
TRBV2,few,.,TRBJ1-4,TGTGCCAGTGGACTCCTCAATGAAAAACTGTTTTTT,CASGLLNEKLFF
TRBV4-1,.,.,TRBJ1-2,TGCGCCAGCAGCCCTTCAGGGATTTGGGGCTACACCTTC,CASSPSGIWGYTF
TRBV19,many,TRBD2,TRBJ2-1,TGTGCCAGTAGTATACGGGGACTAGCTACTGAGCAGTTCTTC,CASSIRGLATEQFF
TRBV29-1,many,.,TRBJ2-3,TGCAGCGTTGGACTAGTCGACACAGATACGCAGTATTTT,CSVGLVDTDTQYF
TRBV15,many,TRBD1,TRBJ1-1,TGTGCCACCAGCACCCCGCCCGGACAGGGGGCTAGGACTGAAGCTTTCTTT,CATSTPPGQGARTEAFF
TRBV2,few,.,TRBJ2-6,TGTGCCAGCAGTGATGTTGGGATTTCAGGGGCCAACGTCCTGACTTTC,CASSDVGISGANVLTF
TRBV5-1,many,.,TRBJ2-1,TGCGCCAGCAGCTTTGTCCTGGGCGCCTACAATGAGCAGTTCTTC,CASSFVLGAYNEQFF
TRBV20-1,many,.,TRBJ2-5,TGCAGTGCTGCCGCAACTGGGGGCTTAATAGAGACCCAGTACTTC,CSAAATGGLIETQYF
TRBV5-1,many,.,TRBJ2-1,TGCGCCAGCAGCCCGGACTGGAAATCCTACAATGAGCAGTTCTTC,CASSPDWKSYNEQFF
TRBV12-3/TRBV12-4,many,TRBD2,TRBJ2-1,TGTGCCAGCAGTTTATCTGCGGGGGGCAATGAGCAGTTCTTC,CASSLSAGGNEQFF
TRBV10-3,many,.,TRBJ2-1,TGTGCCATTCTCGGGGACTACAGGGGGTCCCCACTCTTC,CAILGDYRGSPLF
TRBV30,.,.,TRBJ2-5,TGTGCCTGGAGTCGAGACCCAGAAGAGACCCAGTACTTC,CAWSRDPEETQYF
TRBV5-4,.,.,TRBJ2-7,TGTGCCAGCGCAGGCGAGGGGCGCCCCTACGAGCAGTACTTC,CASAGEGRPYEQYF